Shown below are 5 T cell receptor beta chains from a single sample sequenced in a study of OX40 agonist ivuxolimab in advanced cancers. The method was immunoSEQ multiplex PCR; TCRdb's version includes in-frame clones alone and lacks a portion of them. The sample carries tens of thousands of clones, approximately 80% recorded once. Source: CD4+ or CD8+ T cells sorted from blood, taken in a trial of the OX40 agonist ivuxolimab. The receptors were sampled from an adult with an advanced solid tumor such as melanoma, head and neck, liver or kidney cancer.

This chain uses TRBV2 with TRBJ2-5; 12 positions match TRBD2. V was pared by 3 bases and J by 5 bases, with 4 bases of the junction left unmatched. The germline gives CDR1 SNHLY, CDR2 FYNNEI. CDR3 length: 15 residues. The CDR3 protein is CASSEGLAGLETQYF. CDR3 in DNA: TGTGCCAGCAGTGAGGGACTAGCGGGCTTGGAGACCCAGTACTTC.

The rearrangement links TRBV7-9 to TRBJ2-3; no clear D gene. The CDR3 spans 15 residues. Germline V gene lookup returns CDR1 SEHNR and CDR2 FQNEAQ (reference sequence). Trimming left V 2 bases short and J 2 bases short, with 11 bases between. CDR3 region: CASSLRRIATDTQYF. The CDR3 DNA follows: TGTGCCAGCAGCTTACGGCGGATCGCCACAGATACGCAGTATTTT.

V and J are TRBV7-6 and TRBJ1-1; D might be TRBD1 (5 bases). V was trimmed by 2 bases and J by 12 bases, leaving 22 bases between them. Germline CDR1 is SGHVS and CDR2 is FNYEAQ. This CDR3 is 15 amino acids long. For the CDR3, the DNA is TGTGCCAGCAGCTTAATTCGGACAAGCTTGAGCCCGACTTTCTTT. Its protein product is CASSLIRTSLSPTFF. Full variable domain (outside the CDR3, taken from reference TRBV7-6 and TRBJ1-1): GAGVSQSPRYKVTKRGQDVALRCDPISGHVSLYWYRQALGQGPEFLTYFNYEAQQDKSGLPNDRFSAERPEGSISTLTIQRTEQRDSAMYRCASSLIRTSLSPTFFGQGTRLTVV.

This chain uses TRBV4-3 with TRBJ2-2; possible D gene TRBD2, 6 bases. V was shortened by 9 bases and J by 0 bases, with 14 bases between the two germline ends. The germline V gene has CDR1 LGHNA and CDR2 YSLEER. The CDR3 is made up of 15 amino acids. CDR3: CASSDRGTNTGELFF. CDR3 sequence (DNA): TGCGCCAGTAGCGACCGGGGGACGAACACCGGGGAGCTGTTTTTT.

The table lists this clone with a few counts. The V call is TRBV4-2, the J call TRBJ2-7, with 10 bases that match TRBD1. The CDR3 loop spans 17 amino acids. With V trimmed by 0 bases and J by 2 bases, 7 bases remained unmatched. Germline assignment: CDR1 LGHNA and CDR2 YNFKEQ. The DNA for the CDR3 is TGTGCCAGCAGCCAAGATCCCGTGGGGACAGGGGCCTACGAGCAGTACTTC. Translated, it gives CASSQDPVGTGAYEQYF.